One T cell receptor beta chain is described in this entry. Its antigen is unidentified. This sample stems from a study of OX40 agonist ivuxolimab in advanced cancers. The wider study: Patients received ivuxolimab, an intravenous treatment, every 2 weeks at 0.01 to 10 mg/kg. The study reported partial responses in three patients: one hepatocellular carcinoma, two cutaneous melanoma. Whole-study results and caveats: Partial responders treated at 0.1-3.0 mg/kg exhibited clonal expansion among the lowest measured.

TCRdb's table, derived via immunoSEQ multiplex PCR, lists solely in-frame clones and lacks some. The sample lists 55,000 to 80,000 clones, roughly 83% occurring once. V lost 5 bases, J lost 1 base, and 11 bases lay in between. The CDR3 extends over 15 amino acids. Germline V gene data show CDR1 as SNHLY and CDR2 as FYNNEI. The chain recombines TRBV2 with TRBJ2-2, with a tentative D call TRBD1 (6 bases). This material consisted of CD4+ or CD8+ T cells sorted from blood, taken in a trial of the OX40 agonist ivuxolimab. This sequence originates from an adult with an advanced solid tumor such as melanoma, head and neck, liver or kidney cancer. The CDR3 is CASSTDRQNTGELFF. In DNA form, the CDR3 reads TGTGCCAGCAGTACGGACAGACAGAACACCGGGGAGCTGTTTTTT.